This T cell receptor (beta chain) originates from a study of blood T cells in healthy people across ages. Findings and limits, study-wide: As age increased, TCR beta diversity per million T cells fell in a roughly linear fashion. The study found more naive CD4+ cells and higher diversity in long-lived than aged donors.

This CDR3 contains 12 residues. Germline lookup yields CDR1 SGHRS and CDR2 YFSETQ. The V end lost 0 bases, the J end lost 3 bases, and 3 bases lay between the germline ends. Extracted total RNA amounted to at least 6 micrograms for each sample. This clonotype showed up just a few times. The antigen remains undetermined. A second about 6 to 12 cycle PCR used barcoded and J-beta primers. Tagging of each cDNA molecule was performed by a template-switch adaptor with 12 random nucleotides. TCRdb re-called the 5' RACE reads with MiXCR, one entry per CDR3 protein. The data hold hundreds of thousands of distinct CDR3 sequences, with more than 55% observed a single time.

This rearrangement joins TRBV5-1 to TRBJ1-1; D unresolved. Sequenced: blood. The TCR was taken from a man aged 40-49 years in good health. The CDR3 DNA follows: TGCGCCAGCAGCTTGGCGGACACTGAAGCTTTCTTT. Translated: CASSLADTEAFF.